The rows below give T cell receptor beta chains drawn from one sample of a study of shared clonotypes between healthy human individuals. Method: immunoSEQ multiplex PCR; TCRdb's copy keeps in-frame clones and lacks some. The sample comprises roughly 590,000 clones, just under 97% of which are singletons, and 0.095% to 0.12% rests with the top ten. Sequenced input: naive CD8+ T cells sorted from blood. The source is a woman aged 25 to 45 in good health. CDR3s include the opening cysteine and the closing phenylalanine or tryptophan. A D gene is named only where the DNA matches it firmly. Clone size appears in some rows only: once, few, many, or a class for an expanded clone.

TRBV6-6,once,TRBJ1-5,NA,TGTGCCAGCGGTCAGCCCCAGCATTTT,CASGQPQHF
TRBV30,NA,TRBJ2-7,TRBD1,TGTGCCTGGAGTGTGAGACAGGGATACGAGCAGTACTTC,CAWSVRQGYEQYF
TRBV5-8,NA,TRBJ2-1,NA,TGTGCCAGCAGCTTGGCCCCCCGCCAGGGAGACAATGAGCAGTTCTTC,CASSLAPRQGDNEQFF
TRBV27,NA,TRBJ2-1,NA,TGTGCCAGCAGTGCCCCCTTGGGCTCCGAGCAGTTCTTC,CASSAPLGSEQFF
TRBV19,NA,TRBJ2-1,NA,TGTGCCAGTAGTATCACCGGGACTGGGTACAATGAGCAGTTCTTC,CASSITGTGYNEQFF
TRBV28,NA,TRBJ2-2,NA,TGTGCCAGCAGTTTTCAGGGACAAGACACCGGGGAGCTGTTTTTT,CASSFQGQDTGELFF
TRBV6-1,NA,TRBJ2-7,TRBD1,TGTGCCAGCAGTGAACTCTCGGGACAGGGGGGAAACGAGCAGTACTTC,CASSELSGQGGNEQYF
TRBV13,NA,TRBJ1-1,NA,TGTGCCAGCAGCCCCCAGCCAGGTGAAGCTTTCTTT,CASSPQPGEAFF
TRBV25-1,NA,TRBJ2-7,TRBD1,TGTGCCAGCAGTTACAGGGGGTCCTACGAGCAGTACTTC,CASSYRGSYEQYF
TRBV14,NA,TRBJ2-5,NA,TGTGCCAGCAGCCCTCCGTCCCAAGAGACCCAGTACTTC,CASSPPSQETQYF
TRBV27,NA,TRBJ2-7,NA,TGTGCCAGCAGCCCACGACCGTCAAAGGGTTACGAGCAGTACTTC,CASSPRPSKGYEQYF
TRBV2,NA,TRBJ2-1,TRBD1,TGTGCCAGCAGCGGGGACAGGGGTCCTGAGCAGTTCTTC,CASSGDRGPEQFF
TRBV27,NA,TRBJ1-5,NA,TGTGCCAGCTCGGACGGAACCAATCAGCCCCAGCATTTT,CASSDGTNQPQHF
TRBV4-1,NA,TRBJ2-1,NA,TGCGCCAGCAGCCTAAAGGAGGGCCTGCGCCTTTACAATGAGCAGTTCTTC,CASSLKEGLRLYNEQFF
TRBV15,NA,TRBJ2-2,TRBD1,TGTGCCACCAGCAGAGATCTCAGGGGGCGTGACACCGGGGAGCTGTTTTTT,CATSRDLRGRDTGELFF
TRBV19,NA,TRBJ1-5,NA,TGTGCCAGTGCAAGTAGTCAGGTTGGTAGCAATCAGCCCCAGCATTTT,CASASSQVGSNQPQHF
TRBV27,NA,TRBJ2-7,TRBD1,TGTGCCAGCAGTTTCGGGACAGGGGGAACCTACGAGCAGTACTTC,CASSFGTGGTYEQYF
TRBV6-5,NA,TRBJ2-7,TRBD2,TGTGCCAGCAGTTTCTCTAGCGGGGGGATCTCCTACGAGCAGTACTTC,CASSFSSGGISYEQYF
TRBV7-9,few,TRBJ2-1,NA,TGTGCCAGCAGCATAACCTCCTACAATGAGCAGTTCTTC,CASSITSYNEQFF
TRBV11-2,NA,TRBJ2-7,TRBD1,TGTGCCAGCAGGGACAGGGGCCGAAACGAGCAGTACTTC,CASRDRGRNEQYF
TRBV5-6,NA,TRBJ2-3,NA,TGTGCCAGCAGCTTTGGTTGGAGCTCTAGCACAGATACGCAGTATTTT,CASSFGWSSSTDTQYF
TRBV28,NA,TRBJ2-7,NA,TGTGCCAGCAGTTCACGTCTTTCCGGCGAGCAGTACTTC,CASSSRLSGEQYF
TRBV27,NA,TRBJ2-4,TRBD2,TGTGCCAGCAGTTTGGGATGGGAGGGCCGGGACATTCAGTACTTC,CASSLGWEGRDIQYF
TRBV5-5,NA,TRBJ1-2,NA,TGTGCCAGCAGCCACCGCGCAGCTAACTATGGCTACACCTTC,CASSHRAANYGYTF
TRBV4-1,NA,TRBJ1-6,TRBD1,TGCGCCAGCAGCCAAGCGGACAGGGGACTTTATAATTCACCCCTCCACTTT,CASSQADRGLYNSPLHF
TRBV27,NA,TRBJ2-7,NA,TGTGCCAGCAGTGGAGGGGCCGAGCAGTACTTC,CASSGGAEQYF
TRBV5-1,NA,TRBJ2-1,NA,TGCGCCAGCAGAACCTCACAGGAAGGGAATGAGCAGTTCTTC,CASRTSQEGNEQFF
TRBV28,NA,TRBJ1-1,NA,TGTGCCAGCAGTCCCATGGGGGGGCCGACAGGACTGAACACTGAAGCTTTCTTT,CASSPMGGPTGLNTEAFF
TRBV4-1,NA,TRBJ2-5,NA,TGCGCCAGCAGCCAAGGTCTTAGTGGAACAGCAAGGGGCCAAGAGACCCAGTACTTC,CASSQGLSGTARGQETQYF
TRBV2,once,TRBJ1-2,NA,TGTGCCAGCAAGGATTGGGACGGAGAGAGGGGCTACACCTTC,CASKDWDGERGYTF
TRBV6-5,once,TRBJ2-7,NA,TGTGCCAGCAGTTCCCTTGGCGAGCAGTACTTC,CASSSLGEQYF
TRBV29-1,NA,TRBJ2-7,TRBD2,TGCAGCGCTCGGACTAGCGGGAACTCCTACGAGCAGTACTTC,CSARTSGNSYEQYF
TRBV28,NA,TRBJ2-7,NA,TGTGCCAGCAGCCCCATCGGGGGCGAGCAGTACTTC,CASSPIGGEQYF
TRBV28,once,TRBJ2-4,NA,TGTGCCAGCAGTCGTCCCCTCGGAGGGGTAGGAGACATTCAGTACTTC,CASSRPLGGVGDIQYF
TRBV9,once,TRBJ1-2,TRBD1,TGTGCCAGCAGCGAGGGGGACAGGGAACCGTATGGCTACACCTTC,CASSEGDREPYGYTF
TRBV5-1,NA,TRBJ2-7,NA,TGCGCCAGCAGCCAGCAGGGTAGCTCCTACGAGCAGTACTTC,CASSQQGSSYEQYF
TRBV27,NA,TRBJ2-7,TRBD2,TGTGCAACGGGGACGGGAGGGCTCGACGAGCAGTACTTC,CATGTGGLDEQYF
TRBV27,NA,TRBJ1-5,NA,TGTGCCAGCAGTTTATCCCCGGGGGCTCGCAATCAGCCCCAGCATTTT,CASSLSPGARNQPQHF
TRBV15,NA,TRBJ2-7,NA,TGTGCCACCAGCAGCGATGACAGTTACGAGCAGTACTTC,CATSSDDSYEQYF
TRBV19,NA,TRBJ2-3,TRBD2,TGTGCCAGTAGTATAGCGGGCGGGAGTGCAGATACGCAGTATTTT,CASSIAGGSADTQYF
TRBV11-1,NA,TRBJ1-2,NA,TGTGCCAGCAGACCTCGGGGATCCCATGGCTACACCTTC,CASRPRGSHGYTF
TRBV28,NA,TRBJ1-1,TRBD1,TGTGCCAGCAGTTACTCCCAGGGGGCTACCACTGAAGCTTTCTTT,CASSYSQGATTEAFF
TRBV5-4,NA,TRBJ2-4,NA,TGTGCCAGCAGCTTGATCGGTAGCGGAAACAAAAACATTCAGTACTTC,CASSLIGSGNKNIQYF
TRBV27,NA,TRBJ2-3,TRBD2,TGTGCCAGCAGTTGGGGGGGATCCACAGATACGCAGTATTTT,CASSWGGSTDTQYF
TRBV19,NA,TRBJ1-1,TRBD1,TGTGCCAGTAGTATAGATTCGGGGACAGGAAACACTGAAGCTTTCTTT,CASSIDSGTGNTEAFF
TRBV7-9,NA,TRBJ1-5,NA,TGTGCCAGCAGCGGGGCAGGGGCTAATAGCAATCAGCCCCAGCATTTT,CASSGAGANSNQPQHF
TRBV6-1,NA,TRBJ2-7,TRBD1,TGTGCCAGCAGCACGGGACAGGGGGCCAACGAGCAGTACTTC,CASSTGQGANEQYF
TRBV5-4,NA,TRBJ1-1,NA,TGTGCCAGCAGCTCGCGCTCCCCCTTTTTGATCTTT,CASSSRSPFLIF
TRBV27,NA,TRBJ2-1,NA,TGTGCCAGCAGCCCCTTGGAGCGGGCTCCGGATGAGCAGTTCTTC,CASSPLERAPDEQFF
TRBV30,NA,TRBJ1-2,NA,TGTGCCTGGAGTGTACTGGGTGGCTATGGCTACACCTTC,CAWSVLGGYGYTF
TRBV10-1,once,TRBJ2-1,TRBD2,TGCGCCAGCAGTCCCGGGACTAGCGGGAGGGCCTATGAGCAGTTCTTC,CASSPGTSGRAYEQFF
TRBV9,NA,TRBJ2-1,NA,TGTGCCAGCAGGGGCAGCAGGAATGAGCAGTTCTTC,CASRGSRNEQFF
TRBV5-3,NA,TRBJ2-1,NA,TGTGCCAGAAGCCCACTATACGGGGGTGCCTACAATGAGCAGTTCTTC,CARSPLYGGAYNEQFF
TRBV28,once,TRBJ2-2,NA,TGTGCCAGCGGGTCGGAGCTGTTTTTT,CASGSELFF
TRBV9,NA,TRBJ1-1,NA,TGTGCCAGCAGCGTAGCCCTGGGGCGGCCCACTGGAACTTTACCTGAAGCTTTCTTT,CASSVALGRPTGTLPEAFF
TRBV5-1,NA,TRBJ2-3,NA,TGCGCCAGCAGACTTGGGCAGGGCACAGATACGCAGTATTTT,CASRLGQGTDTQYF
TRBV27,NA,TRBJ2-7,TRBD2,TGTGCCAGCAGTTCTACCCGACTAGCGGGGAGCTCCTACGAGCAGTACTTC,CASSSTRLAGSSYEQYF
TRBV7-9,NA,TRBJ2-7,NA,TGTGCCAGCACCGGTGACCCCGGAGTGAAGCAGTACTTC,CASTGDPGVKQYF